This T cell receptor (beta chain) originates from a study of human T cells and chemical hapten exposure (dated by TCRdb to the early 2020s). With regard to the full study: For sensitization, 2% DPC in acetone was applied to a roughly 2 cm by roughly 2 cm area of upper inner arm skin. Throughout the study period of roughly 24 weeks, patients also received therapeutic DPC doses to the scalp every week. Blood samples were taken from patients before sensitization (week 0) and then at 2, 6 and about 24 weeks after DPC sensitization. Most of the patients in the cohort were female, and the cohort covered alopecia areata with under or over 50% scalp involvement, alopecia totalis and alopecia universalis. Peripheral blood TCR repertoire changes were tracked in vivo in alopecia patients during primary and secondary sensitization to the hapten diphenylcyclopropenone (DPC). The libraries were sequenced as a pool, and the TCR yield per sample differed mostly because of small variations in library volumes within the pool. Blood for TCR sequencing was provided by twenty-nine alopecia patients at one to four time points (pre-sensitization, 2, 6 and 24 weeks). Patch testing was done on the upper back using Finn chambers containing 0.01% DPC, and results were scored after 6 days according to International Contact Dermatitis Research Group standards. The research as a whole found: DPC sensitization did not change the number of TCRs with a frequency above 1 in 1000, and there was no evidence of changes in global repertoire structure. A positive correlation was found between the number of PT1 expanded TCRs and patch test score, with significance reached at thresholds 8, 16 and 32 but not 4. Expanded TCRs formed significantly more large CDR3 similarity clusters than pre-sensitization or healthy control sets, consistent with antigen-driven responses. Repeated subsampling changed both the strength of the expansion versus patch-test correlation and the threshold at which the correlation became significant. All patients had alopecia, a presumed autoimmune disease, so their immune response might differ from that of healthy individuals.

Including cysteine and phenylalanine, the CDR3 has 12 amino acids. The kept DNA is CDR3 alone, 36 bases in frame from the first base. CDR1 SEHNR and CDR2 FQNEAQ were looked up in the germline V gene (reference sequence). V loses 4 bases, J loses 11 bases, and the germline ends lie 15 bases apart. The time point label corresponds to: patch test 2, 6 weeks after DPC sensitization. In the paper's terms, the treatment or condition label means: therapeutic diphenylcyclopropenone sensitization with weekly scalp DPC. At each patch-test visit, blood was drawn before the patch test was applied. To be eligible, patients had to be aged 18 to 70, diagnosed with alopecia and judged suitable for DPC therapy, while pregnant patients were excluded. Total RNA was extracted from unfractionated whole blood collected in Tempus Blood RNA tubes. Libraries were prepared through RACE. The reads were generated on a NextSeq 500. During library preparation, unique molecular identifiers were attached to individual cDNA molecules so that TCRs could be counted quantitatively and reproducibly. Each blood RNA sample was used to sequence both TCR alpha and TCR beta chains. Per the authors' processing: A median of about 89,000 TCRs per sample was observed, with a range of about 23,224 to 750,000. The Decombinator software suite was used to annotate V, J and CDR3 in the TCR reads. For the PS versus PT1 abundance plots, all samples were subsampled to the same number of TCRs (28,000). TCRs were defined as expanded if absent before sensitization and observed at least eight times at the 2-week time point. TCRdb itself trimmed the public reads at Q25 with fastp, ran MiXCR and retained productive beta chains. Every CDR3 protein is listed once, alongside the most common genes and DNA of its rows. The V and J calls were determined by TCRdb, not by the authors. This sample gives 90,000 to 110,000 distinct CDR3 sequences in total; about a tenth of them show up just once. About 3.1% of the sample is in the top ten clones.

This clonotype showed up many times. The antigen this receptor binds is unknown. Base qualities were left out, and no much larger clone turns up one base away. The TCR comes from a woman between 35 and 50 years old with alopecia areata. Some clones in this sample may be carry-over from other donors' samples. The starting material was whole blood, obtained in connection with sensitization to the hapten diphenylcyclopropenone (DPC). The sequence links TRBV7-9 to TRBJ2-7; no D gene call is confident. The CDR3 protein is CASSSRAPDEYF. The DNA sequence is given as TGTGCCAGCAGCTCCCGGGCCCCGGACGAGTACTTC.